A single sample is the source of the 30 T cell receptor beta chains below, sequenced in a study of cytomegalovirus exposure and HLA in healthy donors. In the PCR, 60 Vbeta and 13 Jbeta primers were used. Sequencing used immunoSEQ multiplex PCR; TCRdb keeps in-frame clones, though not all of them. The sample consists of 130,000 to 150,000 clones, roughly four fifths of them appearing once. Sequences were obtained from PBMCs. These receptors were collected from a man in his forties or fifties in good health and CMV-seropositive.

The J gene is TRBJ2-3, the V gene TRBV7-9, with D uncertain. V lost 5 bases and J 2 bases, leaving 17 bases between the germline ends. Germline CDR1 SEHNR, CDR2 FQNEAQ (reference sequence). The CDR3 is 16 residues long. In nucleotides, the CDR3 is TGTGCCAGCAGCCCTCTGAGGCAGAGAGACACAGATACGCAGTATTTT. Its protein product is CASSPLRQRDTDTQYF.

The CDR3 here is CASSLAGQSHQPQHF. CDR3 bases: TGTGCCAGCAGCTTAGCGGGACAGTCACATCAGCCCCAGCATTTT. The V gene is TRBV7-8, the J gene TRBJ1-5, with 7 bases aligning to TRBD1. This CDR3 has 15 amino acids. The germline V gene encodes CDR1 SGHVS and CDR2 FQNEAQ. Trimming took 0 bases from V and 5 from J; bases not matched to a gene: 4.

This clone showed up just a few times. The genes are TRBV7-8 and TRBJ1-1; D remains unclear. Per germline, CDR1 SGHVS and CDR2 FQNEAQ. This CDR3 contains 12 residues. The ends were cut back, 5 bases at V and 8 bases at J, with 12 bases in the middle. CDR3 nucleotides: TGTGCCAGCAGCCTACTGGGAGTCGAAGCTTTCTTT. Protein product: CASSLLGVEAFF.

V gene TRBV10-1 combines with J gene TRBJ2-2; 8 positions agree with TRBD2. The germline V gene encodes CDR1 WNHNN and CDR2 SYGVQD (reference sequence). Losses at the gene ends were 2 bases for V and 4 bases for J; bases not matched to a gene: 3. This CDR3 spans 15 amino acids. In DNA form, the CDR3 reads TGCGCCAGCAGTGAGAGGCTAGCGGGCACCGGGGAGCTGTTTTTT. The encoded protein is CASSERLAGTGELFF.

The chain couples TRBV19 to TRBJ1-1, with TRBD1 matching over 7 bases. The V gene's germline CDR1 is LNHDA and CDR2 SQIVND (reference sequence). Germline trimming cut 1 base from V and 5 bases from J; bases unmatched to any gene: 10. The CDR3 covers 16 residues. CDR3 residues: CASSIGSGTEMTEAFF. CDR3 DNA: TGTGCCAGTAGTATAGGATCGGGGACAGAGATGACTGAAGCTTTCTTT. The whole variable domain, remainder taken from reference TRBV19 and TRBJ1-1, is DGGITQSPKYLFRKEGQNVTLSCEQNLNHDAMYWYRQDPGQGLRLIYYSQIVNDFQKGDIAEGYSVSREKKESFPLTVTSAQKNPTAFYLCASSIGSGTEMTEAFFGQGTRLTVV.

The rearrangement links TRBV29-1 to TRBJ2-7; TRBD1 is a possible D gene (6 bases). The CDR3 has 12 residues. In germline, CDR1 is SQVTM, CDR2 ANQGSEA. The germline V and J ends were trimmed by 7 bases and 4 bases, with 14 bases remaining between them. The CDR3 is CSAGEGTYEQYF. CDR3 sequence (DNA): TGCAGCGCCGGAGAGGGGACATACGAGCAGTACTTC.

In its sample, this clone was seen once. V gene TRBV4-2 combines with J gene TRBJ1-1; the D is unclear. The germline gives CDR1 LGHNA, CDR2 YNFKEQ. V lost 7 bases to trimming and J lost 8 bases, with 17 bases between them. The CDR3 sequence is 13 residues long. The CDR3 reads CASTPNTEREAFF. Here the CDR3 DNA reads TGTGCCAGCACCCCAAATACAGAGAGAGAAGCTTTCTTT.

About this clone: An end of the junction differs from the germline gene, which may be a read error. V gene TRBV19 combines with J gene TRBJ1-1; D ambiguous. The CDR3 totals 15 residues. Germline V lookup: CDR1 LNHDA, CDR2 SQIVND (reference sequence). The CDR3 nucleotides are TGTGCCAGTAGTACGGACGGACTGTTGAAGACTGAAGCTTTCTTT. It is translated as CASSTDGLLKTEAFF. Full variable domain (outside the CDR3, taken from reference TRBV19 and TRBJ1-1): DGGITQSPKYLFRKEGQNVTLSCEQNLNHDAMYWYRQDPGQGLRLIYYSQIVNDFQKGDIAEGYSVSREKKESFPLTVTSAQKNPTAFYLCASSTDGLLKTEAFFGQGTRLTVV.

V and J are TRBV11-2 and TRBJ1-1, with D unresolved. CDR3 length equals 15 residues. Germline V gene data show CDR1 as SGHAT and CDR2 as FQNNGV. Trimming took 4 bases from V and 2 from J, leaving 14 bases between them. DNA for the CDR3: TGTGCCAGCAGCTCAACCGGGATAATAAACACTGAAGCTTTCTTT. It specifies CASSSTGIINTEAFF.

This clone appeared a single time. In nucleotides, the CDR3 is TGTGCCAGCAGTAGGGACAGCTCTGGGGCCAACGTCCTGACTTTC. Translating gives CASSRDSSGANVLTF. The gene calls are TRBV28 and TRBJ2-6; 7 bases fit TRBD1. Germline values: CDR1 MDHEN, CDR2 SYDVKM. V shed 5 bases, J shed 0 bases, and the junction held 1 base outside the gene matches. The CDR3 sequence is 15 residues long.

This clone occurred a few times. V usage is TRBV2 and J usage is TRBJ2-7, with 8 bases identical to TRBD2. This CDR3 region has 15 residues. V shed 1 base and J 4 bases; nucleotides not matched to a gene: 6. Germline values: CDR1 SNHLY, CDR2 FYNNEI. CDR3 sequence (DNA): TGTGCCAGCAGTGAAGTACCCAGCGGGAGATACGAGCAGTACTTC. Translation: CASSEVPSGRYEQYF.

This clone was counted a single time. The J gene is TRBJ1-3, the V gene TRBV7-2; D gene uncertain. Germline V lookup: CDR1 SGHTA, CDR2 FQGNSA. The CDR3 length is 15 residues. Trimming cost V 1 base and J 4 bases, with 11 bases left between them. DNA of the CDR3: TGTGCCAGCAGCTTAGACCCCGGAGGGGGAAACACCATATATTTT. Protein: CASSLDPGGGNTIYF.

This sequence joins TRBV18 and TRBJ2-5, with TRBD2 as a possible D gene (6 bases). Germline CDR1 KGHSH, CDR2 LQKENI. The CDR3 contains 14 residues. Trimming stripped 3 bases from V and 4 bases from J, with 12 bases between. CDR3 DNA sequence: TGTGCCAGCTCACCCGACGGGGGAGGAGAGACCCAGTACTTC. This gives the protein CASSPDGGGETQYF.

The chain recombines TRBV2 with TRBJ1-2, with D possibly being TRBD1 (6 bases). The V end lost 6 bases, the J end lost 9 bases, and 14 bases lay between the germline ends. This CDR3 has 12 residues. The germline CDR1 and CDR2 sequences are SNHLY and FYNNEI. The CDR3 region is CASRDDRSRYTF. CDR3 nucleotides: TGTGCCAGCAGGGACGACAGGTCGCGCTACACCTTC. Variable domain in full (rest from reference TRBV2 and TRBJ1-2): EPEVTQTPSHQVTQMGQEVILRCVPISNHLYFYWYRQILGQKVEFLVSFYNNEISEKSEIFDDQFSVERPDGSNFTLKIRSTKLEDSAMYFCASRDDRSRYTFGSGTRLTVV.

This chain connects TRBV27 to TRBJ1-6; D ambiguous. CDR1 MNHEY and CDR2 SMNVEV come from the germline V gene (reference sequence). V shed 5 bases and J shed 7 bases, with 6 bases lying between them. The CDR3 runs to 12 residues. The CDR3 DNA reads TGTGCCAGCAGTCCCCCGAATTCACCCCTCCACTTT. Translation gives CASSPPNSPLHF.

With regard to this clone: An end of the junction does not agree with germline; a read error may underlie this. The chain is built from TRBV4-1 and TRBJ2-3; the match to TRBD2 covers 12 bases. Germline lookup yields CDR1 MGHRA and CDR2 YSYEKL. The CDR3 totals 18 residues. The CDR3 loop is CASSQSWPSTSGRFSAIF. CDR3 nucleotides: TGCGCCAGCAGCCAGTCCTGGCCGTCGACTAGCGGGAGATTCTCTGCGATTTTT.

V and J are TRBV7-8 and TRBJ1-5; D is perhaps TRBD1 (5 bases). Germline lookup yields CDR1 SGHVS and CDR2 FQNEAQ. The length of the CDR3 is 15 residues. V lost 4 bases and J 3 bases, leaving 13 bases between the germline ends. CDR3 bases: TGTGCCAGCAGCTCCGACCGGGGGAACAATCAGCCCCAGCATTTT. Amino acids: CASSSDRGNNQPQHF.

V usage is TRBV10-3 and J usage is TRBJ2-7; TRBD2 aligns across 16 bases. The CDR3 has 18 amino acids. J was trimmed by 5 bases and V by 5 bases; bases with no gene match: 12. Looked up from germline, CDR1 is ENHRY and CDR2 is SYGVKD. The CDR3 region has the DNA TGTGCCATCAGTCTCCAGGGACTAGCGGGAGGGCCGATCGACGAGCAGTACTTC. As protein: CAISLQGLAGGPIDEQYF.

The rearrangement uses TRBV28 and TRBJ2-1; 11 bases fit TRBD2. The germline gives CDR1 MDHEN, CDR2 SYDVKM. The trim removed 2 bases at V and 10 bases at J, leaving 10 bases unmatched. The CDR3 runs 16 residues. The CDR3 region has the DNA TGTGCCAGCAGTTTACGAGGTAGCGGGAGGGCCTGGGAGCAGTTCTTC. Protein: CASSLRGSGRAWEQFF.

This clone has more than one count but fewer than ten. Here the CDR3 reads CAWSRYPGGLALSSTDTQYF. In DNA form, the CDR3 reads TGTGCCTGGAGTAGGTACCCAGGGGGCCTCGCCCTTTCTAGCACAGATACGCAGTATTTT. The rearrangement uses TRBV30 and TRBJ2-3; 8 positions match TRBD1. The germline CDR1 and CDR2 sequences are GTSNPN and SVGIG (reference sequence). The CDR3 is 20 amino acids. J was trimmed by 0 bases and V by 2 bases; bases with no gene match: 19.

J is TRBJ2-2 and V is TRBV4-2; 7 bases match TRBD2. CDR3 size: 17 residues. The junction had 6 bases not matched to a gene; V was cut back by 0 bases and J by 2 bases. CDR1 is LGHNA and CDR2 is YNFKEQ in the germline V gene. The DNA of the CDR3 is TGTGCCAGCAGCCAAGAATTGGCGGGAGTCAACACCGGGGAGCTGTTTTTT. Translating gives CASSQELAGVNTGELFF.

V is TRBV7-9 and J is TRBJ1-1, with 9 bases that match TRBD1. The CDR3 spans 15 residues. In germline, CDR1 is SEHNR, CDR2 FQNEAQ (reference sequence). The V and J ends lost 4 bases and 4 bases, in that order; junction bases with no gene match: 7. The CDR3: CASSSHRGQGTEAFF. CDR3 nucleotides: TGTGCCAGCAGCTCACACAGGGGGCAGGGCACTGAAGCTTTCTTT.

This clone was observed a single time. The chain links TRBV27 to TRBJ2-1; D may be TRBD1 (5 bases). V was trimmed by 0 bases and J by 5 bases, leaving 11 bases between them. This CDR3 region has 15 residues. Germline values: CDR1 MNHEY, CDR2 SMNVEV (reference sequence). CDR3 sequence reads: CASSLSRVPHNEQFF. Here the CDR3 DNA reads TGTGCCAGCAGTTTATCCAGGGTCCCCCACAATGAGCAGTTCTTC.

This clone has more than one count but fewer than ten. CDR3 loop: CASSQDWEGMGYNEQFF. In DNA form, the CDR3 reads TGTGCCAGCAGCCAAGATTGGGAGGGAATGGGGTACAATGAGCAGTTCTTC. The rearrangement joins TRBV4-2 to TRBJ2-1; 7 nucleotides line up with TRBD2. V lost 0 bases, J lost 4 bases, and 9 bases stayed unmatched. CDR1 is LGHNA, CDR2 YNFKEQ, per germline. The CDR3 runs to 17 residues.

The chain recombines TRBV4-3 with TRBJ1-4, with no clear D. CDR1 LGHNA and CDR2 YSLEER come from the germline V gene. V was cut by 0 bases and J by 6 bases, with 20 bases left in between. The CDR3 has 18 residues. CDR3 amino acids: CASSQERPDLEAYEKLFF. The DNA of the CDR3 is TGCGCCAGCAGCCAAGAGAGGCCAGACCTCGAGGCGTATGAAAAACTGTTTTTT.

This rearrangement joins TRBV7-2 to TRBJ2-1, with D uncertain. The germline V and J ends were trimmed by 7 bases and 0 bases, with 16 bases remaining between them. Germline-derived CDR1 and CDR2 are SGHTA and FQGNSA. CDR3 length equals 16 residues. The CDR3 protein is CASMLRSPSSYNEQFF. CDR3 DNA: TGTGCCAGCATGCTACGGTCCCCGAGCTCCTACAATGAGCAGTTCTTC.

This clone was counted a single time. The chain couples TRBV19 to TRBJ1-1, with 8 bases identical to TRBD1. Looked up from germline, CDR1 is LNHDA and CDR2 is SQIVND (reference sequence). The trim removed 1 base at V and 4 bases at J, leaving 5 bases unmatched. The CDR3 totals 15 residues. The DNA of the CDR3 is TGTGCCAGTAGTATAGTGACAGGGGTGGGCACTGAAGCTTTCTTT. Translating it yields CASSIVTGVGTEAFF. The variable domain in full, with the rest retrieved from reference TRBV19 and TRBJ1-1, is DGGITQSPKYLFRKEGQNVTLSCEQNLNHDAMYWYRQDPGQGLRLIYYSQIVNDFQKGDIAEGYSVSREKKESFPLTVTSAQKNPTAFYLCASSIVTGVGTEAFFGQGTRLTVV.

The chain carries TRBV9 and TRBJ2-7, with TRBD1 identical over 7 bases. V lost 4 bases, J lost 5 bases, and 9 bases stayed unmatched. Looked up from germline, CDR1 is SGDLS and CDR2 is YYNGEE. This CDR3 spans 14 amino acids. The CDR3: CASSPRQGLDEQYF. CDR3 coding DNA: TGTGCCAGCAGCCCGCGACAGGGATTGGACGAGCAGTACTTC. The entire variable domain, with the rest obtained from reference TRBV9 and TRBJ2-7, is as follows: DSGVTQTPKHLITATGQRVTLRCSPRSGDLSVYWYQQSLDQGLQFLIQYYNGEERAKGNILERFSAQQFPDLHSELNLSSLELGDSALYFCASSPRQGLDEQYFGPGTRLTVT.

The chain is built from TRBV30 and TRBJ2-5; 11 bases align to TRBD2. CDR1 is GTSNPN, CDR2 SVGIG, per germline (reference sequence). The trim removed 1 base at V and 4 bases at J, leaving 5 bases unmatched. The CDR3 spans 15 residues. DNA of the CDR3: TGTGCCTGGAGTGAAGGACTAGCGGGTACAGAGACCCAGTACTTC. Translating gives CAWSEGLAGTETQYF.

The V gene is TRBV5-1, the J gene TRBJ2-5; a weak D match, TRBD2 (6 bases). Trimming cost V 4 bases and J 5 bases, with 18 bases left between them. Germline V gene data show CDR1 as SGHRS and CDR2 as YFSETQ. The CDR3 has 15 amino acids. The CDR3 DNA reads as TGCGCCAGCAGCGGAAGCGGGTGGGCTGGGGAGACCCAGTACTTC. Encoded protein: CASSGSGWAGETQYF.